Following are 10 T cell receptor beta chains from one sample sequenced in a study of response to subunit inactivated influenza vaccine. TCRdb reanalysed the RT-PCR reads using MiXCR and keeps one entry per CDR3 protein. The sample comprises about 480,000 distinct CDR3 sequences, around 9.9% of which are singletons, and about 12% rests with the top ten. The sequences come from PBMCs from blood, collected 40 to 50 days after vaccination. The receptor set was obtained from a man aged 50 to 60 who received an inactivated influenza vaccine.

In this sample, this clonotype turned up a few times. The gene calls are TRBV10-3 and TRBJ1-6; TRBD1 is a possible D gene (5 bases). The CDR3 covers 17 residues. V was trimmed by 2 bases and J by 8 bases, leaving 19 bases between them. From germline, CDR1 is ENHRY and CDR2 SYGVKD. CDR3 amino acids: CAISERRGSTLHSPLHF. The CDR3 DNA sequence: TGTGCCATCAGTGAGAGAAGGGGTTCCACTCTTCATTCACCCCTCCACTTT.

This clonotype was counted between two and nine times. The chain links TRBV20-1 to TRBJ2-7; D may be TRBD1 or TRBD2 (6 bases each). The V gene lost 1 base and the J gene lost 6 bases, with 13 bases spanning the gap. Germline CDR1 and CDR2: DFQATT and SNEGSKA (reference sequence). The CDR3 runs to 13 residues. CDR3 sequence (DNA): TGCAGTGCTAGAGGTTGGGGGGCAGGCGAGCAGTACTTC. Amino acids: CSARGWGAGEQYF.

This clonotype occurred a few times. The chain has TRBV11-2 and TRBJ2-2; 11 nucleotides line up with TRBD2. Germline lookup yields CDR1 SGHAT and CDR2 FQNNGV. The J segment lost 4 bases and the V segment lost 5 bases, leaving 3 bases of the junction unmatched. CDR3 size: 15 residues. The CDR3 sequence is CASSALAGATGELFF. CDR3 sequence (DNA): TGTGCCAGCAGCGCACTAGCGGGGGCCACCGGGGAGCTGTTTTTT.

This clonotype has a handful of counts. CDR3 sequence reads: CASTWRGGVLTDTQYF. The CDR3 nucleotides are TGTGCCAGCACCTGGCGGGGCGGGGTATTGACAGATACGCAGTATTTT. The chain carries TRBV5-6 and TRBJ2-3, with D perhaps TRBD2 (6 bases). The CDR3 sequence is 16 residues long. Germline CDR1 SGHDT, CDR2 YYEEEE. V dropped 6 bases and J dropped 3 bases, with 20 bases sitting between them.

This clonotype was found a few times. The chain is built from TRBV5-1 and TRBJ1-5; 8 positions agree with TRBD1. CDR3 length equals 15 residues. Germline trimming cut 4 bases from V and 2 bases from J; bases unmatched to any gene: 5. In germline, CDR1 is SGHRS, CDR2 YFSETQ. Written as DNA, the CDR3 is TGCGCCAGCAGCACAGGACAGGGAGGCAATCAGCCCCAGCATTTT. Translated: CASSTGQGGNQPQHF.

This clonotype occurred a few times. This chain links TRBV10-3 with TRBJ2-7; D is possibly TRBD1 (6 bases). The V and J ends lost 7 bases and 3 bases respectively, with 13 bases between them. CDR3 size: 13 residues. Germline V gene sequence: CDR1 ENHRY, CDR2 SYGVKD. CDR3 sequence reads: CAITKEQGYEQYF. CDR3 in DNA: TGTGCCATCACCAAAGAACAGGGCTACGAGCAGTACTTC.

CDR3 loop: CAWNSLSEQPQHF. CDR3 in DNA: TGTGCCTGGAACAGCCTCTCGGAGCAGCCCCAGCATTTT. This chain joins TRBV30 and TRBJ1-5; D is uncertain. V shed 4 bases and J shed 7 bases, with 14 bases lying between them. The germline CDR1 and CDR2 sequences are GTSNPN and SVGIG (reference sequence). The CDR3 spans 13 residues.

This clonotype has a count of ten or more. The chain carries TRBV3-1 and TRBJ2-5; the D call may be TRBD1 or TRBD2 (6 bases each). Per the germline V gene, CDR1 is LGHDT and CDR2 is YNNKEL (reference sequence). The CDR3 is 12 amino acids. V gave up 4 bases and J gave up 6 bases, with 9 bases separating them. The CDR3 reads CASSRGAQTQYF. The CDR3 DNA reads TGTGCCAGCAGCCGGGGGGCGCAGACCCAGTACTTC.

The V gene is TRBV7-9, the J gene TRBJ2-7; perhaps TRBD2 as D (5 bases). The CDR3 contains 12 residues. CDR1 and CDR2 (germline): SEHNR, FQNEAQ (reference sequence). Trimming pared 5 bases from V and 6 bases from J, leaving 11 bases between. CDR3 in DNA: TGTGCCAGCAGCCGGGAATTGGGCGAGCAGTACTTC. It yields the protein CASSRELGEQYF.

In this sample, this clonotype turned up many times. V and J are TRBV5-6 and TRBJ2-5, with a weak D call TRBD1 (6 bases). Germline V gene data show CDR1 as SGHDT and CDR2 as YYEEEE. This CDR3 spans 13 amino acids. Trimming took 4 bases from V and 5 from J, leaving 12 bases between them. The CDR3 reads CASSVGTSETQYF. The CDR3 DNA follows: TGTGCCAGCAGCGTAGGGACATCTGAGACCCAGTACTTC. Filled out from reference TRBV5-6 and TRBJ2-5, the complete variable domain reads DAGVTQSPTHLIKTRGQQVTLRCSPKSGHDTVSWYQQALGQGPQFIFQYYEEEERQRGNFPDRFSGHQFPNYSSELNVNALLLGDSALYLCASSVGTSETQYFGPGTRLLVL.